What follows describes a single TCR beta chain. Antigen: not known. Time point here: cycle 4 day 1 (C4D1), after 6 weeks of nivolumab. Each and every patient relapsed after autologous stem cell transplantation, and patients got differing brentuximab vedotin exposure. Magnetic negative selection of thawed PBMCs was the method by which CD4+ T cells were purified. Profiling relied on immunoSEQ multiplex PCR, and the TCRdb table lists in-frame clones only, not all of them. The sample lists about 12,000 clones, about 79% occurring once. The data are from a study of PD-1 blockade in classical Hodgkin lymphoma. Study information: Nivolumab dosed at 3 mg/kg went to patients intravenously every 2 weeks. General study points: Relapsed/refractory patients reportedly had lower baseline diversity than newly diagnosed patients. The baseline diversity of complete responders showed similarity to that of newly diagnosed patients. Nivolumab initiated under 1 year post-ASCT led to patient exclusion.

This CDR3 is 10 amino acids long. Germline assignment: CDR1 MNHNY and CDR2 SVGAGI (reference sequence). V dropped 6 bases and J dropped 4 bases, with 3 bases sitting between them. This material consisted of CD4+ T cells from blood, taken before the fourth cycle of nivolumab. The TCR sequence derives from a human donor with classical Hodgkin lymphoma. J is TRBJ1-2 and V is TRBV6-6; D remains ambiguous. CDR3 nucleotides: TGTGCCAGCAGATCCTATGGCTACACCTTC. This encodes CASRSYGYTF.